The 31 T cell receptor beta chains in this list originate from one sample, sequenced in a study of pediatric ulcerative colitis. One to two pinch biopsies were taken from the rectum during colonoscopy. Libraries were prepared by immunoSEQ multiplex PCR; TCRdb keeps only in-frame clonotypes and omits some of them. There are over 45,000 clones in the sample; around 78% occur only once, and over 3% lies in the top ten. Sequenced material: gut tissue. The receptors come from a girl between 10 and 17 years old with moderate ulcerative colitis.

V is TRBV7-2 and J is TRBJ2-7; 7 bases match TRBD1. CDR1 and CDR2 (germline): SGHTA, FQGNSA. The CDR3 length is 16 residues. The trim removed 1 base at V and 3 bases at J, leaving 9 bases unmatched. DNA for the CDR3: TGTGCCAGCAGCTTAGGAGGGACAGCCGCGTACTACGAGCAGTACTTC. It translates to CASSLGGTAAYYEQYF.

This chain uses TRBV6-1 with TRBJ2-7; tentatively, D is TRBD1 (6 bases). CDR1 and CDR2 from the germline V gene are MNHNS and SASEGT. V was trimmed by 3 bases and J by 5 bases, leaving 20 bases between them. This CDR3 is built from 16 residues. The CDR3 nucleotides are TGTGCCAGCAGTGACGTAATGGTACAGGGTTTGAACGAGCAGTACTTC. Its translation is CASSDVMVQGLNEQYF.

A word on this clone: The sample contains more than one DNA sequence encoding this CDR3. The rearrangement joins TRBV11-2 to TRBJ2-7; 7 bases map to TRBD1. The ends lost 3 bases at V and 2 bases at J; junction bases unmatched: 4. This CDR3 is built from 14 residues. Germline lookup yields CDR1 SGHAT and CDR2 FQNNGV. CDR3 region: CASSLNRGPYEQYF. The DNA of the CDR3 is TGTGCCAGCAGCTTGAACAGGGGTCCCTACGAGCAGTACTTC.

The chain couples TRBV5-4 to TRBJ1-1; D is perhaps TRBD1 (5 bases). The CDR3 contains 13 residues. V was cut by 4 bases and J by 7 bases, with 14 bases left in between. The germline V gene encodes CDR1 SGHNT and CDR2 YYREEE (reference sequence). The CDR3 nucleotides read TGTGCCAGCAGCCCGGACCGACAGTTTGAAGCTTTCTTT. This translates into CASSPDRQFEAFF.

In its sample, this clone was seen a few times. The chain couples TRBV7-9 to TRBJ2-7; no clear D. V shed 0 bases and J shed 3 bases, with 9 bases lying between them. CDR1 SEHNR and CDR2 FQNEAQ come from the germline V gene (reference sequence). The CDR3 runs to 14 residues. CDR3 protein: CASSLAAKNYEQYF. CDR3 nucleotide sequence: TGTGCCAGCAGCTTAGCGGCAAAGAACTACGAGCAGTACTTC.

The chain combines TRBV30 with TRBJ1-3; D might be TRBD1 (5 bases). The CDR3 contains 15 residues. Trimming left V 0 bases short and J 2 bases short, with 11 bases between. CDR1 and CDR2 from the germline V gene are GTSNPN and SVGIG (reference sequence). The CDR3 loop reads CAWSVKGSAGNTIYF. The CDR3 bases are TGTGCCTGGAGTGTAAAGGGGTCGGCTGGAAACACCATATATTTT.

The chain is built from TRBV5-4 and TRBJ1-3, with D perhaps TRBD1 (6 bases). CDR1 SGHNT and CDR2 YYREEE come from the germline V gene (reference sequence). CDR3 length: 13 residues. V was pared by 4 bases and J by 4 bases, with 9 bases between. CDR3 sequence (DNA): TGTGCCAGCAGCCGGCAGGGGGGAAACACCATATATTTT. Protein: CASSRQGGNTIYF.

This chain connects TRBV19 to TRBJ1-1; D gene unclear. There are 15 residues in the CDR3. With 1 base removed from V and 1 base from J, the gap between germline ends came to 10 bases. CDR1 is LNHDA and CDR2 is SQIVND in the germline V gene (reference sequence). CDR3 sequence (DNA): TGTGCCAGTAGTATAGTACACGGCCCGAACACTGAAGCTTTCTTT. Translating it yields CASSIVHGPNTEAFF.

The chain employs TRBV5-1 and TRBJ2-3, with 9 bases aligning to TRBD2. From germline, CDR1 is SGHRS and CDR2 YFSETQ. Unmatched junction bases numbered 10, after V lost 4 bases and J lost 4 bases. This CDR3 comprises 16 residues. CDR3 bases: TGCGCCAGCAGCCCGGAGGGCGGGAGGGCCGCAGATACGCAGTATTTT. It translates to CASSPEGGRAADTQYF.

The chain carries TRBV5-6 and TRBJ2-5; no clear D. This CDR3 spans 16 amino acids. From germline, CDR1 is SGHDT and CDR2 YYEEEE. V was trimmed by 0 bases and J by 0 bases, leaving 12 bases between them. Written as DNA, the CDR3 is TGTGCCAGCAGCTTGGAGGCAGTGAGGTACCAAGAGACCCAGTACTTC. This translates into CASSLEAVRYQETQYF. Combining the CDR3 with reference TRBV5-6 and TRBJ2-5 gives the whole variable domain DAGVTQSPTHLIKTRGQQVTLRCSPKSGHDTVSWYQQALGQGPQFIFQYYEEEERQRGNFPDRFSGHQFPNYSSELNVNALLLGDSALYLCASSLEAVRYQETQYFGPGTRLLVL.

This chain connects TRBV5-4 to TRBJ2-5, with D tentatively TRBD2 (5 bases). Between the trimmed V and J ends, which lost 4 bases and 3 bases, there was a span of 13 bases. Germline CDR1 is SGHNT and CDR2 is YYREEE (reference sequence). The CDR3 sequence is 14 residues long. The CDR3 sequence is CASSKARLKETQYF. The CDR3 bases are TGTGCCAGCAGCAAGGCGAGACTAAAAGAGACCCAGTACTTC.

This rearrangement joins TRBV5-1 to TRBJ1-2; D may be TRBD1 (5 bases). Trimming cost V 4 bases and J 8 bases, with 15 bases left between them. The CDR3 spans 13 residues. Germline V gene data show CDR1 as SGHRS and CDR2 as YFSETQ. The CDR3 sequence is CASSPRDLGGYTF. CDR3 sequence (DNA): TGCGCCAGCAGCCCCCGGGACCTCGGCGGCTACACCTTC.

The CDR3 sequence: CASSLARDREAFF. The CDR3 bases are TGCGCCAGCAGCTTGGCCCGGGACAGGGAAGCTTTCTTT. The J gene is TRBJ1-1, the V gene TRBV5-1; 8 bases match TRBD1. The CDR3 loop spans 13 amino acids. Trimming took 0 bases from V and 8 from J; bases not matched to a gene: 3. CDR1 and CDR2 from the germline V gene are SGHRS and YFSETQ.

This clone was counted once. The chain combines TRBV14 with TRBJ1-6; 9 bases match TRBD1. There are 19 residues in the CDR3. The V gene's germline CDR1 is SGHDN and CDR2 FVKESK. Germline trimming cut 4 bases from V and 1 base from J; bases unmatched to any gene: 11. CDR3 coding DNA: TGTGCCAGCAGCCGGGACAGGGCTAAACCTTGGTCCTATAATTCACCCCTCCACTTT. Protein sequence: CASSRDRAKPWSYNSPLHF.

This clone is medium-sized by share. V gene TRBV4-1 combines with J gene TRBJ1-1; no reliable D call. Germline V gives CDR1 MGHRA, CDR2 YSYEKL. The CDR3 sequence is 14 residues long. Trimming took 4 bases from V and 1 from J, leaving 10 bases between them. CDR3 in amino acids: CASSPGPGNTEAFF. The CDR3 DNA sequence: TGCGCCAGCAGCCCGGGTCCTGGGAACACTGAAGCTTTCTTT.

The chain uses TRBV6-5 and TRBJ1-2; D unresolved. Per germline, CDR1 MNHEY and CDR2 SVGAGI. The germline V and J ends were trimmed by 4 bases and 8 bases, with 14 bases remaining between them. The CDR3 has 13 amino acids. CDR3 residues: CASSWTRGYGYTF. CDR3 nucleotides: TGTGCCAGCAGTTGGACGCGGGGATACGGCTACACCTTC.

This clone was counted a few times. The chain joins TRBV9 to TRBJ2-5; tentative D call: TRBD2 (6 bases). CDR1 is SGDLS, CDR2 YYNGEE, per germline. Trimming cost V 3 bases and J 2 bases, with 17 bases left between them. The CDR3 runs 16 residues. CDR3: CASSGGGGGAQETQYF. CDR3 nucleotide sequence: TGTGCCAGCAGCGGTGGGGGAGGCGGGGCGCAAGAGACCCAGTACTTC.

This rearrangement joins TRBV9 to TRBJ2-6; 14 nucleotides match TRBD2. The junction had 5 bases not matched to a gene; V was cut back by 4 bases and J by 2 bases. This CDR3 has 18 residues. Germline V gene lookup returns CDR1 SGDLS and CDR2 YYNGEE. The DNA of the CDR3 is TGTGCCAGCAGCCCACGACTAGCGGGGGGGCCTGGGGCCAACGTCCTGACTTTC. Its protein is CASSPRLAGGPGANVLTF.

The chain combines TRBV29-1 with TRBJ2-3; no reliable D call. The germline gives CDR1 SQVTM, CDR2 ANQGSEA. CDR3 length: 14 amino acids. V lost 3 bases, J lost 0 bases, and 10 bases lay in between. In nucleotides, the CDR3 is TGCAGCGTTGATCGTAGATCTAGCACAGATACGCAGTATTTT. Protein: CSVDRRSSTDTQYF.

The rearrangement links TRBV5-4 to TRBJ2-1; 11 nucleotides match TRBD1. Germline CDR1 SGHNT, CDR2 YYREEE (reference sequence). This CDR3 spans 17 amino acids. With 2 bases clipped from V and 7 bases from J, the junction kept 11 bases outside the gene matches. The CDR3 DNA is TGTGCCAGCAGCTTTCCGGACAGGGGGCGAGAGGGGAATGAGCAGTTCTTC. The encoded protein is CASSFPDRGREGNEQFF.

The rearrangement uses TRBV7-2 and TRBJ2-7, with unresolved D. Per the germline V gene, CDR1 is SGHTA and CDR2 is FQGNSA. This CDR3 contains 15 residues. Trimming stripped 5 bases from V and 0 bases from J, with 14 bases between. The CDR3 DNA is TGTGCCAGCAGCCGTCGGACGGTCAGCTCCTACGAGCAGTACTTC. As protein: CASSRRTVSSYEQYF.

V usage is TRBV6-5 and J usage is TRBJ2-7, with 8 bases aligning to TRBD1. Germline lookup yields CDR1 MNHEY and CDR2 SVGAGI. Germline trimming cut 6 bases from V and 4 bases from J; bases unmatched to any gene: 5. This CDR3 comprises 13 residues. CDR3 bases: TGTGCCAGCAGCCGACAGGGGATGTACGAGCAGTACTTC. Its translation: CASSRQGMYEQYF.

This clone was observed a few times. V and J are TRBV4-1 and TRBJ1-3; D uncertain. Trimming took off 0 bases at V and 0 bases at J, with 15 bases between the two ends. This CDR3 has 18 amino acids. Germline lookup yields CDR1 MGHRA and CDR2 YSYEKL. The CDR3 sequence is CASSQEILRAHSGNTIYF. The CDR3 DNA follows: TGCGCCAGCAGCCAAGAAATCCTGAGGGCGCACTCTGGAAACACCATATATTTT.

CDR3 protein: CASSPDWDVLGEIEQYF. The CDR3 nucleotides are TGTGCCAGCAGTCCGGATTGGGATGTTCTCGGCGAGATCGAGCAGTACTTC. The V call is TRBV28, the J call TRBJ2-7, with D unresolved. The CDR3 sequence is 17 residues long. V was shortened by 5 bases and J by 6 bases, with 26 bases between the two germline ends. Germline V CDR1 and CDR2: MDHEN, SYDVKM.

This chain links TRBV7-9 with TRBJ1-1, with unresolved D. V gave up 0 bases and J gave up 0 bases, with 8 bases separating them. The CDR3 contains 15 residues. Looked up from germline, CDR1 is SEHNR and CDR2 is FQNEAQ (reference sequence). CDR3 residues: CASSLASIMNTEAFF. The CDR3 DNA reads as TGTGCCAGCAGCTTAGCGAGTATCATGAACACTGAAGCTTTCTTT.

The chain joins TRBV19 to TRBJ1-6, with D perhaps TRBD1 (6 bases). CDR3 length: 15 amino acids. Germline CDR1 LNHDA, CDR2 SQIVND (reference sequence). Trimming shortened V by 5 bases and J by 8 bases, and 16 bases separated the two germline ends. Here the CDR3 reads CASSLDSINHSPLHF. The CDR3 DNA sequence: TGTGCCAGTAGTCTGGACAGTATCAATCATTCACCCCTCCACTTT.

The chain is built from TRBV28 and TRBJ1-1; D is ambiguous. The CDR3 extends over 14 amino acids. Germline V gene sequence: CDR1 MDHEN, CDR2 SYDVKM. The V end was cut by 6 bases, the J end by 2 bases, with 13 bases between. The CDR3 bases are TGTGCCAGCAGCTTTATTCAGGATAACACTGAAGCTTTCTTT. Amino acid sequence: CASSFIQDNTEAFF.

The V and J genes are TRBV11-1 and TRBJ2-7; TRBD2 matches 11 bases. V trimming: 5 bases; J trimming: 2 bases; junction bases outside the gene matches: 5. The CDR3 has 15 amino acids. Germline V gene lookup returns CDR1 SGHAT and CDR2 FQDESV (reference sequence). CDR3 DNA: TGTGCCAGCAGCCTTAGCGGGAGGGTCCCCTACGAGCAGTACTTC. Translating it yields CASSLSGRVPYEQYF.

V usage is TRBV2 and J usage is TRBJ1-5, with 7 nucleotides matching TRBD1. Trimming at V came to 7 bases and at J to 9 bases, leaving 12 bases not matched to a gene. The CDR3 is made up of 14 amino acids. Germline CDR1 reads SNHLY; CDR2 reads FYNNEI. CDR3 sequence: CASTQRGDRGPQHF. CDR3 nucleotides: TGTGCCAGCACCCAACGGGGGGACAGAGGGCCCCAGCATTTT.

The V gene is TRBV7-2, the J gene TRBJ2-3, with D uncertain. The germline V gene has CDR1 SGHTA and CDR2 FQGNSA. V was trimmed by 2 bases and J by 1 base, leaving 7 bases between them. The length of the CDR3 is 14 residues. The CDR3: CASSLRSGTDTQYF. For the CDR3, the DNA is TGTGCCAGCAGCTTAAGAAGCGGCACAGATACGCAGTATTTT.

The V gene is TRBV29-1, the J gene TRBJ2-7; D gene ambiguous. CDR3 length: 12 residues. Germline V gene lookup returns CDR1 SQVTM and CDR2 ANQGSEA. Trimming shortened V by 4 bases and J by 0 bases, and 7 bases separated the two germline ends. CDR3 coding DNA: TGCAGCGTTGGAGGAAGCTCCTACGAGCAGTACTTC. The encoded protein is CSVGGSSYEQYF.